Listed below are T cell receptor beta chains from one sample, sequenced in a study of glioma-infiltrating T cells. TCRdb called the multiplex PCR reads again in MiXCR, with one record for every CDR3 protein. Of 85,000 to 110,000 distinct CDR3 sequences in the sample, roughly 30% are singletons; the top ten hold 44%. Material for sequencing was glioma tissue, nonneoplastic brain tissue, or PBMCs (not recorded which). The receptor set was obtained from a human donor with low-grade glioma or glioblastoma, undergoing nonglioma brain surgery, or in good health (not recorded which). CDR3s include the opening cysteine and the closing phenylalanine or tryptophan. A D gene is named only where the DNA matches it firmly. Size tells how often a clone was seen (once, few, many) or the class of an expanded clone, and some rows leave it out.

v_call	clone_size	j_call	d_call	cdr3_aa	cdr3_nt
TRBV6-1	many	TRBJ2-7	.	CASSEAPRQSYEQYF	TGTGCCAGCAGTGAGGCCCCTAGACAAAGCTACGAGCAGTACTTC
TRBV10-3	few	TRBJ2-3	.	CATQRDTSTDTQYF	TGTGCCACCCAGCGGGACACTAGCACAGATACGCAGTATTTT
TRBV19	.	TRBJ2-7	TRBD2	CASSISGGGWGGEQYF	TGTGCCAGTAGTATAAGCGGCGGAGGTTGGGGGGGCGAGCAGTACTTC
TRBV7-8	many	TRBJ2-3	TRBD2	CASSQLAGGTDTQYF	TGTGCCAGCAGCCAGTTAGCGGGGGGCACAGATACGCAGTATTTT
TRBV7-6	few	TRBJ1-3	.	CASSLAPGDSGNTIYF	TGTGCCAGCAGCTTAGCCCCCGGGGACTCTGGAAACACCATATATTTT
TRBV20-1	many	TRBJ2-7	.	CSARVGYEQYF	TGCAGTGCTAGAGTAGGCTACGAGCAGTACTTC
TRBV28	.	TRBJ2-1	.	CASSQGGAIGSNEQLF	TGTGCCAGCAGTCAGGGGGGTGCAATTGGAAGCAATGAGCAGCTCTTC
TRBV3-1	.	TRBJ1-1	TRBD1	CASSFEAGGTEAFF	TGTGCCAGCAGTTTTGAGGCAGGGGGCACTGAAGCTTTCTTT
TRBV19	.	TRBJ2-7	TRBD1	CASRRDDRAYEQYF	TGTGCCAGTAGGAGGGACGACAGGGCCTACGAGCAGTACTTC
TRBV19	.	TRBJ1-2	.	CASRHPQGNGYTF	TGTGCCAGTAGACATCCTCAGGGCAATGGCTACACCTTC
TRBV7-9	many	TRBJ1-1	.	CAFSRLNTEAFF	TGTGCCTTTAGCCGATTGAACACTGAAGCTTTCTTT